This TCR beta chain was found in a study of long-term antiretroviral therapy in people with HIV. Overall study findings and caveats: Comparison with controls showed narrower CDR3 length ranges in HIV repertoires. Diversity rose after ART but stayed below transplant donor controls.

Participants who had HIV were, without exception, treated in the United States. V lost 6 bases and J lost 5, with 17 bases in between. The CDR3 sequence is 14 residues long. CDR1 and CDR2 from the germline V gene are MNHEY and SVGAGI. With survey level as its setting, the immunoSEQ assay was v3.0. A target of 40,000-50,000 T-cell genomes per sample was set for sequencing. The protocol was immunoSEQ multiplex PCR, while the TCRdb copy is restricted to in-frame clones and leaves out a portion. Here the sample spans about 23,000 clones, roughly 87% being singletons. A word on this clone: The antigen remains unidentified.

The receptor was derived from a man over 45 with HIV. This chain connects TRBV6-5 to TRBJ2-7, with a weak D call TRBD1 (7 bases). The specimen comprised unsorted PBMCs, sampled 0.3 years after starting antiretroviral therapy. The CDR3 protein is CASRSSGGPDEQYF. The CDR3 region has the DNA TGTGCCAGCAGATCCTCAGGGGGGCCCGACGAGCAGTACTTC.